This T cell receptor (beta chain) was captured in a study of blood T cell repertoires in COVID-19. The repertoire was sequenced with immunoSEQ multiplex PCR; TCRdb's copy has only in-frame clones and lacks some. This sample has 110,000 or so clones, with 75% to 90% found just once. CDR3 length equals 17 residues. The V end lost 1 base, the J end lost 0 bases, and 15 bases lay between the germline ends. Germline V gene lookup returns CDR1 SGHAT and CDR2 FQNNGV. The TCR sequence derives from a woman in her fifties or sixties with acute or convalescent COVID-19. The chain joins TRBV11-2 to TRBJ2-5; TRBD2 is a possible D gene (5 bases). The sample taken for sequencing was peripheral blood. The CDR3 nucleotides read TGTGCCAGCAGCTTAGCGGGGTGGGATGACTACCAAGAGACCCAGTACTTC. Its protein is CASSLAGWDDYQETQYF.